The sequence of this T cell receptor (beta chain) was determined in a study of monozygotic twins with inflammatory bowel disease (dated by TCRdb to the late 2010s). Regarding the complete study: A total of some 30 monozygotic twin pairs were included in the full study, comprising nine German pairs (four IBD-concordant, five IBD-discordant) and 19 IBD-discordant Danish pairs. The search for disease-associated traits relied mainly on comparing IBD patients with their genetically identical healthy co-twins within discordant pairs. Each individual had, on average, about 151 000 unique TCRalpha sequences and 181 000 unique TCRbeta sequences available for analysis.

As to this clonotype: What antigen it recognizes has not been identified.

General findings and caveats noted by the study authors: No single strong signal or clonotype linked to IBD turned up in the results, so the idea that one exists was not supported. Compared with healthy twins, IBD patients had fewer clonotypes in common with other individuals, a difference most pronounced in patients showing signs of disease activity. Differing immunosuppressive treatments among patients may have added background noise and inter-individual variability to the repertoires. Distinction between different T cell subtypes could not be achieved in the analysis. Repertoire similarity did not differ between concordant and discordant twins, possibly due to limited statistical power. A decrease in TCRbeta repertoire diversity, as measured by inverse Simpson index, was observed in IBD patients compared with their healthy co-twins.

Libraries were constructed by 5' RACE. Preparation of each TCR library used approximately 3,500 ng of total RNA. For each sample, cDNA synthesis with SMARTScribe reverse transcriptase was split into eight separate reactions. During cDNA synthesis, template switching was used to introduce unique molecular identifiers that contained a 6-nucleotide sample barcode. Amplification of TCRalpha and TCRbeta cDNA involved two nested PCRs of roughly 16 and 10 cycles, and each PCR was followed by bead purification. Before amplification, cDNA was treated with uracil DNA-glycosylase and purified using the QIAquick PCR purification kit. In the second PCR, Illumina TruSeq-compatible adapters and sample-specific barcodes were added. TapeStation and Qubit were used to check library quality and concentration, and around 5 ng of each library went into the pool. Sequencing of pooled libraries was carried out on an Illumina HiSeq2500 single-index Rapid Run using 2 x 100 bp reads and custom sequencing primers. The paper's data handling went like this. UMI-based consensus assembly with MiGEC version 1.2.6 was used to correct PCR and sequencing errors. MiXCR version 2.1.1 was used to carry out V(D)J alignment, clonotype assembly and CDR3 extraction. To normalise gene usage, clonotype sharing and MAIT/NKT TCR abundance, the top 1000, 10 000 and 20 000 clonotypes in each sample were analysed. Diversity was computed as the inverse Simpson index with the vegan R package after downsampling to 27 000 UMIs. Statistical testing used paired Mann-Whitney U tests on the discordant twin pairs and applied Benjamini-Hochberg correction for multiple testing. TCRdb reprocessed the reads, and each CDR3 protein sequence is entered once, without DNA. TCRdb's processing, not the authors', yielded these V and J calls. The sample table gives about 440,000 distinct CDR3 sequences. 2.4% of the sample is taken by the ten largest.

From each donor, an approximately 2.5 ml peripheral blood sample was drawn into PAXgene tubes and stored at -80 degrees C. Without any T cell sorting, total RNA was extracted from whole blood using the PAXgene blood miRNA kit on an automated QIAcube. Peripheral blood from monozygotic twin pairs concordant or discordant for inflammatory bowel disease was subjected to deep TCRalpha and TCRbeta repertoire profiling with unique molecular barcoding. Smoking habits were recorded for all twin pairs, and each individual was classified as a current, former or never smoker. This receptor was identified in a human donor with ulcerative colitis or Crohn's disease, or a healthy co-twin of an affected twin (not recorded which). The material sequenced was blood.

The CDR3 reads as follows: CASSSTRGVDTQYF. Here the chain combines TRBV11-2 and TRBJ2-3; TCRdb selects TRBD2, and the lack of DNA leaves this call unchecked. From the cysteine up to the phenylalanine, the CDR3 has a length of 14 residues. No DNA is given. For CDR1 and CDR2, the germline V gene lists SGHAT and FQNNGV.